This entry features one TCR beta chain sequence. The data originate from a study of CD8 T cells in Susac syndrome. Reverse transcription of roughly 0.5 to 1 ug RNA was carried out with random hexamers. TCRdb passed the immunoSEQ multiplex PCR reads through MiXCR, listing each CDR3 protein once. The sample has some 90,000 distinct CDR3 sequences, over 80% seen once; the top ten hold approximately 0.31%. The CDR3 covers 18 residues. CDR1 is LGHDT, CDR2 YNNKEL, per germline (reference sequence). Trimming took off 0 bases at V and 5 bases at J, with 19 bases between the two ends. The sequencing input was CD8+ T cells from PBMCs. The V call is TRBV3-1, the J call TRBJ2-2, with D possibly TRBD2 on 7 matching bases. The TCR originated in a human donor in good health. The CDR3 loop reads CASSQDFLIGGRTGELFF. The CDR3 DNA is TGTGCCAGCAGCCAAGATTTCTTGATCGGGGGGCGGACCGGGGAGCTGTTTTTT.